These T cell receptor beta chains were read from a single sample in a study of cytomegalovirus exposure and HLA in healthy donors. Using immunoSEQ multiplex PCR, the repertoire was profiled, and TCRdb retains in-frame clones only, with some absent. The data hold 40,000 to 55,000 clones, with roughly 88% observed a single time. Specimen: PBMCs. Receptors were obtained from a woman aged 25 to 45 in good health and CMV-seronegative. Both conserved end residues are part of each CDR3.

cdr3_length v_call cdr3_aa
12 TRBV29-1 CSVNSGTYEQYF
13 TRBV27 CASSLRREETQYF
13 TRBV27 CASSLRGSYGYTF
17 TRBV9 CASSVGGSGGATDTQYF
15 TRBV27 CASSAHLAVYNEQFF
13 TRBV5-1 CASSPERGQGAFF
13 TRBV2 CASTLTPSYGYTF
14 TRBV13 CASSFREGTGELFF
16 TRBV11-2 CASSLGVGRIADTQYF
15 TRBV9 CASSVLTGANEKLFF
11 TRBV20-1 CSARSSYGYTF
14 TRBV2 CASMGAGDTGELFF
16 TRBV9 CASSVAIGSQSYEQYF
15 TRBV5-1 CASSPADNANYGYTF
16 TRBV28 CASSPLWSASNNEQFF
16 TRBV5-6 CASSLAGQTLNTEAFF
14 TRBV15 CATGSGGTGNTIYF
14 TRBV18 CASSEQGANTEAFF
12 TRBV2 CASNPRDYGYTF
14 TRBV5-1 CASSPNTQGNTQYF
18 TRBV7-3 CASSLSAGGGGNTDTQYF
14 TRBV7-8 CASSSSWSHNEQFF
12 TRBV10-3 CAISGSYHEQYF
15 TRBV19 CASSIEAGREETQYF
15 TRBV29-1 CSAQGTSGSQETQYF
16 TRBV9 CASSGKQGTLNYGYTF
12 TRBV7-6 CASSRVPYEQYF
15 TRBV27 CASSSLGQGGTEAFF
13 TRBV28 CATRDATNEKLFF
15 TRBV28 CATYRGGQGVLEAFF
19 TRBV15 CATSGQPGQGARSSHEQYF
15 TRBV28 CASSLKGLRYYEQYF
17 TRBV7-2 CASSLKIMGTGSYGYTF
14 TRBV6-6 CASSYKTGPYEQYF
17 TRBV15 CATSRDLAGASYNEQFF
13 TRBV28 CASSFRGNEKLFF
15 TRBV7-2 CASSLDYGQAGGYTF
14 TRBV7-2 CASSPGTSAGTQYF
16 TRBV5-1 CASRTLPGLATDTQYF
16 TRBV7-3 CASSLKARLNTGELFF
17 TRBV4-1 CASSQGIWALGSNGYTF
14 TRBV6-1 CASTSPGVTGELFF
15 TRBV9 CASSREGAANEKLFF
16 TRBV5-8 CASSSGTGGAWGEQFF
15 TRBV19 CASKKGLSSTDTQYF
14 TRBV7-2 CASSLRIVTGGAFF
14 TRBV6-5 CASSRGQGRYEQYF
16 TRBV7-7 CASSLHSGQGTNEQFF
17 TRBV7-8 CASSLAGQGERGGELFF
15 TRBV5-7 CASSLESWTEGEQYF